The T cell receptor beta chain described here comes from a study of blood T cell repertoires in COVID-19. The assay was immunoSEQ multiplex PCR, and TCRdb's table has in-frame clones only and misses some. The sample includes about 130,000 clones, roughly 79% of them seen just once. The germline V gene encodes CDR1 MNHNS and CDR2 SASEGT. The CDR3 extends over 16 amino acids. V lost 4 bases and J lost 6; bases outside the gene matches: 9. The V call is TRBV6-1, the J call TRBJ1-5; TRBD1 matches at 10 bases. The origin of this receptor is a woman aged 55-69 years with active or convalescent COVID-19. The specimen sequenced was peripheral blood. As DNA, the CDR3 is TGTGCCAGCAGTGCGGGGCTTGGACAGGGGGTTCAGCCCCAGCATTTT. Its protein is CASSAGLGQGVQPQHF.